This entry lists 23 T cell receptor beta chains sequenced from one sample in a study of Graves' ophthalmopathy and Graves' hyperthyroidism. Using RNA transcripts, the TCR beta CDR3 regions were amplified. A first-round RT-PCR used HTBI primers, followed by a second-round multiplex PCR. Each CDR3 protein gets one entry after TCRdb re-called the multiplex PCR reads with MiXCR. The sample lists approximately 1.2 million distinct CDR3 sequences, about 36% occurring once. Sequencing input: peripheral blood or thyroid tissue (not recorded which). The receptors shown here come from an adult man with Graves' hyperthyroidism.

This clonotype showed up many times. The gene calls are TRBV2 and TRBJ1-5; weak D call: TRBD1 (5 bases). CDR3 length: 14 residues. Germline V gene data show CDR1 as SNHLY and CDR2 as FYNNEI. Trimming removed 3 bases from V and 6 bases from J, with 12 bases in between. CDR3 in amino acids: CASSEGRAGQPQHF. The CDR3 DNA follows: TGTGCCAGCAGTGAGGGCAGGGCAGGTCAGCCCCAGCATTTT.

Many counts were recorded for this clonotype. The CDR3 DNA follows: TGTGCCAGCAGTTACAACAAGAACACTGAAGCTTTCTTT. This codes for CASSYNKNTEAFF. J is TRBJ1-1 and V is TRBV6-5; D remains unclear. The CDR3 has 13 amino acids. Germline lookup yields CDR1 MNHEY and CDR2 SVGAGI. V gave up 2 bases and J gave up 1 base, with 5 bases separating them.

This chain uses TRBV7-9 with TRBJ2-5, with TRBD1 matching over 8 bases. The CDR3 contains 14 residues. The germline CDR1 and CDR2 sequences are SEHNR and FQNEAQ (reference sequence). V gave up 6 bases and J gave up 7 bases; unmatched junction bases: 10. The CDR3 reads CASSGTGGYVTQYF. The CDR3, as DNA: TGTGCCAGCAGTGGGACAGGTGGATACGTGACCCAGTACTTC.

This clonotype occurred a few times. This chain joins TRBV12-3 or TRBV12-4 and TRBJ2-5, with 10 bases that match TRBD2. The CDR3 has 17 amino acids. V gave up 5 bases and J gave up 3 bases; unmatched junction bases: 12. The CDR3 reads CASSTSRTGLAEETQYF. In nucleotides, the CDR3 is TGTGCCAGCAGTACTTCCCGTACCGGACTAGCGGAAGAGACCCAGTACTTC.

V and J are TRBV9 and TRBJ1-2; 8 positions match TRBD1. The CDR3 runs 16 residues. Losses at the gene ends were 0 bases for V and 4 bases for J; bases not matched to a gene: 8. Germline CDR1 reads SGDLS; CDR2 reads YYNGEE. CDR3 DNA sequence: TGTGCCAGCAGCGTAGGGTCGACAGGGGTTAGCTATGGCTACACCTTC. It codes for CASSVGSTGVSYGYTF.

This clonotype was detected a few times. This rearrangement joins TRBV20-1 to TRBJ2-7; D is ambiguous. The CDR3 is made up of 13 amino acids. Trimming cost V 1 base and J 5 bases, with 12 bases left between them. From germline, CDR1 is DFQATT and CDR2 SNEGSKA (reference sequence). The DNA for the CDR3 is TGCAGTGCTAGAGTTCCCAAGGCCAACGAGCAGTACTTC. Protein sequence: CSARVPKANEQYF.

This clonotype was seen ten or more times. This chain joins TRBV12-3 or TRBV12-4 and TRBJ1-5; D is perhaps TRBD1 (6 bases). Trimming cost V 5 bases and J 8 bases, with 16 bases left between them. There are 14 residues in the CDR3. The CDR3 bases are TGTGCCAGCAGTATTACCGCGGGGGCCAAGCCCCAGCATTTT. As protein: CASSITAGAKPQHF.

This clonotype was seen at least ten times. The J gene is TRBJ1-2, the V gene TRBV20-1; 7 nucleotides line up with TRBD1. V lost 4 bases, J lost 4 bases, and 9 bases stayed unmatched. Germline CDR1 DFQATT, CDR2 SNEGSKA (reference sequence). CDR3 size: 14 residues. The CDR3: CSANEGAGIYGYTF. CDR3 DNA sequence: TGCAGTGCTAATGAGGGGGCGGGAATCTATGGCTACACCTTC.

This clonotype was seen only once. V gene TRBV29-1 combines with J gene TRBJ1-4, with 8 bases lining up with TRBD1. The CDR3 contains 18 residues. The V gene's germline CDR1 is SQVTM and CDR2 ANQGSEA. The J segment lost 10 bases and the V segment lost 3 bases, leaving 22 bases of the junction unmatched. In DNA form, the CDR3 reads TGCAGCGTTGAGACCCCAGGGGGCTTGGGAGGGTACCGGGGAAAACTGTTTTTT. This translates into CSVETPGGLGGYRGKLFF.

This chain connects TRBV7-2 to TRBJ2-7; tentatively, D is TRBD2 (6 bases). Germline-derived CDR1 and CDR2 are SGHTA and FQGNSA. CDR3 length: 13 residues. Trimming left V 7 bases short and J 4 bases short, with 14 bases between. The CDR3: CASKPGVIYEQYF. The DNA for the CDR3 is TGTGCCAGCAAACCGGGAGTTATATACGAGCAGTACTTC.

The V gene is TRBV18, the J gene TRBJ2-7; D is perhaps TRBD1 (5 bases). Trimming stripped 1 base from V and 2 bases from J, with 12 bases between. CDR3 size: 15 residues. The germline gives CDR1 KGHSH, CDR2 LQKENI. The CDR3 DNA is TGTGCCAGCTCACCACAGGACACACCGGCCTACGAGCAGTACTTC. Its protein is CASSPQDTPAYEQYF.

CDR3 sequence reads: CASRGKGAFF. In DNA, the CDR3 is TGTGCCAGCAGGGGGAAGGGAGCTTTCTTT. V usage is TRBV2 and J usage is TRBJ1-1; D remains unclear. Germline lookup yields CDR1 SNHLY and CDR2 FYNNEI. V gave up 6 bases and J gave up 10 bases, with 9 bases separating them. The length of the CDR3 is 10 residues.

The rearrangement joins TRBV20-1 to TRBJ1-6; D is unresolved. This CDR3 spans 14 amino acids. Germline CDR1 reads DFQATT; CDR2 reads SNEGSKA (reference sequence). V lost 4 bases and J 9 bases, leaving 16 bases between the germline ends. The CDR3 spells CSATDRRAGSPLHF. The DNA for the CDR3 is TGCAGTGCTACGGACCGGCGGGCGGGTTCACCCCTCCACTTT.

In regard to this clonotype: This may be a read error, as it is one base from a much larger clone. The chain couples TRBV29-1 to TRBJ2-7, with TRBD2 matching over 7 bases. CDR3 size: 13 residues. In germline, CDR1 is SQVTM, CDR2 ANQGSEA. As DNA, the CDR3 is TGCAGAGTTCTCTGGGACTACTCCTACGAGCAGTACTTC. Protein sequence: CRVLWDYSYEQYF.

This clonotype was seen repeatedly, ten times or more. This chain connects TRBV24-1 to TRBJ1-5; maybe TRBD1 (5 bases). Trimming shortened V by 4 bases and J by 4 bases, and 10 bases separated the two germline ends. Germline lookup yields CDR1 KGHDR and CDR2 SFDVKD. CDR3 size: 14 residues. CDR3 in amino acids: CATSEARTNQPQHF. CDR3 nucleotides: TGTGCCACCAGTGAAGCCAGGACAAATCAGCCCCAGCATTTT.

The chain couples TRBV7-2 to TRBJ1-4; maybe TRBD1 (6 bases). The CDR3 covers 15 residues. The V gene's germline CDR1 is SGHTA and CDR2 FQGNSA. V was cut by 2 bases and J by 14 bases, with 21 bases left in between. The CDR3 bases are TGTGCCAGCAGCTTAAAAGATTTGGGACACCCTTCGCTGTTTTTT. As protein: CASSLKDLGHPSLFF.

The chain couples TRBV11-2 to TRBJ1-4; 12 nucleotides line up with TRBD1. The length of the CDR3 is 15 residues. Germline V gene sequence: CDR1 SGHAT, CDR2 FQNNGV. Trimming cost V 7 bases and J 9 bases; bases outside gene matches: 9. The CDR3: CASKRSGTGGQKLFF. The CDR3 DNA is TGTGCCAGCAAGCGGTCCGGGACAGGGGGCCAAAAACTGTTTTTT. Based on the CDR3 plus reference TRBV11-2 and TRBJ1-4, the full variable domain is EAGVAQSPRYKIIEKRQSVAFWCNPISGHATLYWYQQILGQGPKLLIQFQNNGVVDDSQLPKDRFSAERLKGVDSTLKIQPAKLEDSAVYLCASKRSGTGGQKLFFGSGTQLSVL.

This clonotype was found many times. V and J are TRBV7-2 and TRBJ2-5; TRBD2 is a possible D gene (6 bases). V was cut by 8 bases and J by 1 base, with 14 bases left in between. Germline CDR1 reads SGHTA; CDR2 reads FQGNSA. The CDR3 loop spans 14 amino acids. The CDR3 sequence: CASARDSGQETQYF. For the CDR3, the DNA is TGTGCCAGCGCGAGGGATAGCGGCCAAGAGACCCAGTACTTC.

The gene calls are TRBV2 and TRBJ2-2; TRBD1 matches at 7 bases. The CDR3 covers 15 residues. The germline V gene has CDR1 SNHLY and CDR2 FYNNEI. Trimming cost V 4 bases and J 2 bases; bases outside gene matches: 4. The CDR3 protein is CASSARGQNTGELFF. The CDR3 nucleotides read TGTGCCAGCAGTGCTAGGGGGCAAAACACCGGGGAGCTGTTTTTT.

This clonotype showed up just a few times. V gene TRBV14 combines with J gene TRBJ1-2; D gene ambiguous. Germline V gene sequence: CDR1 SGHDN, CDR2 FVKESK. The CDR3 covers 14 residues. The V gene lost 1 base and the J gene lost 8 bases, with 14 bases spanning the gap. This chain's CDR3 is CASSQVYGFGGYTF. The CDR3 bases are TGTGCCAGCAGCCAAGTTTATGGTTTTGGCGGCTACACCTTC.

Concerning this clonotype: At one of its ends the junction is not consistent with the germline gene, which may arise from a read error. The V call is TRBV7-9, the J call TRBJ2-7; 7 nucleotides match TRBD1. Germline lookup yields CDR1 SEHNR and CDR2 FQNEAQ (reference sequence). The CDR3 contains 15 residues. The CDR3 bases are TGCGCCAGCAGACCGGGACAGTCTCTCTCCTACGAGCAGTACTTC. Translated: CASRPGQSLSYEQYF.

This clonotype showed up many times. This rearrangement joins TRBV10-3 to TRBJ2-7, with 7 bases fitting TRBD2. Germline values: CDR1 ENHRY, CDR2 SYGVKD. This CDR3 spans 14 amino acids. Trimming took 6 bases from V and 0 from J; bases not matched to a gene: 5. CDR3 protein: CAISSSGDSYEQYF. CDR3 nucleotide sequence: TGTGCCATCAGCTCCAGCGGGGACTCCTACGAGCAGTACTTC.

In this sample, this clonotype turned up many times. The genes are TRBV24-1 and TRBJ2-2; D not certain. CDR3 size: 12 residues. CDR1 and CDR2 from the germline V gene are KGHDR and SFDVKD. V dropped 4 bases and J dropped 5 bases, with 4 bases sitting between them. The CDR3 DNA reads TGTGCCACCAGTGAATCTACCGGGGAGCTGTTTTTT. Its protein product is CATSESTGELFF.